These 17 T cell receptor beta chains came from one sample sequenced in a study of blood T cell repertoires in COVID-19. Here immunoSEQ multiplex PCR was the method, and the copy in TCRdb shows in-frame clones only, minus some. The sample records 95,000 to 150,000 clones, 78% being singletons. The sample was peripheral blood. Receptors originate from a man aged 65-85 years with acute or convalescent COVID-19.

In DNA form, the CDR3 reads TGCGCCAGCAGCTTGGGGCAGGGGGGAGGAATGTACGAGCAGTACTTC. As protein: CASSLGQGGGMYEQYF. The V gene is TRBV5-1, the J gene TRBJ2-7; a possible D gene is TRBD1 (7 bases). The ends were cut back, 0 bases at V and 4 bases at J, with 17 bases in the middle. Germline V lookup: CDR1 SGHRS, CDR2 YFSETQ. This CDR3 has 16 residues.

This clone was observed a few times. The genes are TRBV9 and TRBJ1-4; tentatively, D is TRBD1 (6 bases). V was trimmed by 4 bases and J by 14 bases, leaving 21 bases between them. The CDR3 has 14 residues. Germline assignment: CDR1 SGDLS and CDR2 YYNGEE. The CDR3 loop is CASSFGQPGGILFF. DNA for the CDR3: TGTGCCAGCAGCTTCGGACAGCCGGGTGGTATTCTGTTTTTT.

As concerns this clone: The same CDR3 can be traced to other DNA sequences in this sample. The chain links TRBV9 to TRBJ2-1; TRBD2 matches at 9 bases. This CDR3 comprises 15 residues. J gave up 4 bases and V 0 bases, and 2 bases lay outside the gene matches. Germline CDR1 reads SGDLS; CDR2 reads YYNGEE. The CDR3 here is CASSVGSGGYNEQFF. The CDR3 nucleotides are TGTGCCAGCAGCGTAGGAAGCGGGGGGTACAATGAGCAGTTCTTC.

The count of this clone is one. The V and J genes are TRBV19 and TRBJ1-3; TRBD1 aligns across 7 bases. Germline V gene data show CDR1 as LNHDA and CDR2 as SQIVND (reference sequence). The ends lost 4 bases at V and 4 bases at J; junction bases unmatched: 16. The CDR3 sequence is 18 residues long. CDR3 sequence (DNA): TGTGCCAGTAGTACTCCTTCCCTCAGGGGGTTTGGGGGAAACACCATATATTTT. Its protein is CASSTPSLRGFGGNTIYF.

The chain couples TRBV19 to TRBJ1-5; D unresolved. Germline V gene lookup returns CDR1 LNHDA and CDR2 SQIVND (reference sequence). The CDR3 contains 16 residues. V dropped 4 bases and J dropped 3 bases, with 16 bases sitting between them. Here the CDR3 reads CASSNGGGRFNQPQHF. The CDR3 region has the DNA TGTGCCAGTAGTAATGGAGGCGGACGGTTCAATCAGCCCCAGCATTTT.

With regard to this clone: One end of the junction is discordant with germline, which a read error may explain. The CDR3 spells CASSQQGLAGASPVF. CDR3 sequence (DNA): TGTGCCAGCAGCCAGCAAGGACTAGCGGGGGCTTCCCCCGTCTTC. This chain joins TRBV14 and TRBJ2-1; the match to TRBD2 covers 13 bases. The germline V gene encodes CDR1 SGHDN and CDR2 FVKESK. The CDR3 contains 15 residues.

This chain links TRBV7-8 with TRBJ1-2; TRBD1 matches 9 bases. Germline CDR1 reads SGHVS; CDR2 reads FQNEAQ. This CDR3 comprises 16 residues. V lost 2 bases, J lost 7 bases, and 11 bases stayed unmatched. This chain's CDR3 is CASSLQGTGYYGGYTF. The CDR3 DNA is TGTGCCAGCAGCTTACAGGGGACAGGGTATTACGGTGGCTACACCTTC.

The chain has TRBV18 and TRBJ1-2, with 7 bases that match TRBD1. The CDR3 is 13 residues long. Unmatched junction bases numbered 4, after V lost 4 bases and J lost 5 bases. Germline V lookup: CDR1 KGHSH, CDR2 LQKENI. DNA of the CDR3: TGTGCCAGCTCACAGGGACAGCCGTATGGCTACACCTTC. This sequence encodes CASSQGQPYGYTF.

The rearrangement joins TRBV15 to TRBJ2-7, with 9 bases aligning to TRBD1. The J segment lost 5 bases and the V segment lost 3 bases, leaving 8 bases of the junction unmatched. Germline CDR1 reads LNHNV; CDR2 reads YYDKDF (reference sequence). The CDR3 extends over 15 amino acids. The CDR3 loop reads CATSRTRDRVHEQYF. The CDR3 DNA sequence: TGTGCCACCAGCAGGACGCGGGACAGGGTCCACGAGCAGTACTTC.

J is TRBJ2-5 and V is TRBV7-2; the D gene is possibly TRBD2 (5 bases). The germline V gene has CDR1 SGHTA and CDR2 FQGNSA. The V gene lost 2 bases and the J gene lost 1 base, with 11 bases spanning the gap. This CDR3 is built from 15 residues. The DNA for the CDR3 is TGTGCCAGCAGCTTACGACGGGGAATCCAAGAGACCCAGTACTTC. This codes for CASSLRRGIQETQYF.

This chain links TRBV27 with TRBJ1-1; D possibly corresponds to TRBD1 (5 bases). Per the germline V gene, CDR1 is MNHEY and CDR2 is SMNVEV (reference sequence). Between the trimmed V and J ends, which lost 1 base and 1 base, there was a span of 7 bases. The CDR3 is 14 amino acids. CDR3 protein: CASSLYTGNTEAFF. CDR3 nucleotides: TGTGCCAGCAGTTTATATACAGGGAACACTGAAGCTTTCTTT.

CDR3 loop: CASSRADRLNTEAFF. Written as DNA, the CDR3 is TGTGCCAGCTCACGCGCGGACAGGTTGAACACTGAAGCTTTCTTT. This chain joins TRBV18 and TRBJ1-1, with 7 nucleotides matching TRBD1. This CDR3 is built from 15 residues. Per germline, CDR1 KGHSH and CDR2 LQKENI. Trimming cost V 4 bases and J 0 bases; bases outside gene matches: 5.

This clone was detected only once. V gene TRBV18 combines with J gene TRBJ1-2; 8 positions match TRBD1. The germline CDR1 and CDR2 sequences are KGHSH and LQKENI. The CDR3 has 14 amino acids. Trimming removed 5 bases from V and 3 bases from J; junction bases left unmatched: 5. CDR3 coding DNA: TGTGCCAGCTCAACCACACAGGGGGACTATGGCTACACCTTC. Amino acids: CASSTTQGDYGYTF.

Here the CDR3 DNA reads TGTGCCAGCAGCTTAAGGACTAGCGGGGGCAGCCCCTACGAGCAGTACTTC. It specifies CASSLRTSGGSPYEQYF. The chain has TRBV5-5 and TRBJ2-7; TRBD2 matches at 13 bases. Unmatched junction bases numbered 7, after V lost 2 bases and J lost 2 bases. The CDR3 is 17 residues long. Germline lookup yields CDR1 SGHKS and CDR2 YYEKEE (reference sequence). Together with reference TRBV5-5 and TRBJ2-7, the CDR3 gives the full variable domain: DAGVTQSPTHLIKTRGQQVTLRCSPISGHKSVSWYQQVLGQGPQFIFQYYEKEERGRGNFPDRFSARQFPNYSSELNVNALLLGDSALYLCASSLRTSGGSPYEQYFGPGTRLTVT.

The CDR3, as DNA: TGTGCCAGCAGAGGGAGGAGCAATGAGCAGTTCTTC. This codes for CASRGRSNEQFF. The chain employs TRBV11-2 and TRBJ2-1, with D possibly TRBD2 on 6 matching bases. Trimming took 6 bases from V and 6 from J, leaving 9 bases between them. The CDR3 loop spans 12 amino acids. Germline CDR1 and CDR2: SGHAT and FQNNGV.

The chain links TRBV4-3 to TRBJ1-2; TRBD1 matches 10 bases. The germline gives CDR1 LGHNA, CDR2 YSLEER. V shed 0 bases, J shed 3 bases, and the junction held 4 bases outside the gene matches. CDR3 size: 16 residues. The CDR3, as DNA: TGCGCCAGCAGCCAAGATAGGGACAGGGGCCACTATGGCTACACCTTC. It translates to CASSQDRDRGHYGYTF.

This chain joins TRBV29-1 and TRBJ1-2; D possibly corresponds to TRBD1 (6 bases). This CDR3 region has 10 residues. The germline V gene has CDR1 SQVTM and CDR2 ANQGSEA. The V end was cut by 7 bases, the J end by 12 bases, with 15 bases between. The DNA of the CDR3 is TGCAGCGCGCGGACAGAGGGCCACACCTTC. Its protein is CSARTEGHTF.